Listed below are T cell receptor beta chains from one sample, sequenced in a study of blood T cell repertoires in COVID-19. Generated by immunoSEQ multiplex PCR, the TCRdb table keeps only in-frame clones and is missing some. This repertoire shows almost 250,000 clones, more than 75% found once; its top ten account for 5.5% to 6.5%. The source material was peripheral blood. These receptors all come from a woman older than 75 with COVID-19, enrolled during active disease. CDR3s include the opening cysteine and the closing phenylalanine or tryptophan.

v_call cdr3_length cdr3_aa
TRBV6-5 15 CASRLQAEANTEAFF
TRBV7-2 15 CASSLEVSAGNTQYF
TRBV10-2 16 CASSESKGALNTEAFF
TRBV27 16 CASSYGQGALNYGYTF
TRBV18 14 CASSPTEGDYEQYF
TRBV2 13 CASSGQANTEAFF
TRBV6-2/TRBV6-3 13 CASSYSAGPGYTF
TRBV19 14 CASSWTGTANVLTF
TRBV6-8 16 CASSYFSGGANDTQYF
TRBV3-1/TRBV3-2 13 CASSRTSGNEQFF
TRBV2 14 CASNGAGLGETQYF
TRBV5-5 14 CASSIPGLAGGMFF
TRBV7-2 16 CASSLLAGKLDYGYTF
TRBV6-5 15 CASSSTSGGRDTQYF
TRBV18 17 CASSPTTGILNTGELFF
TRBV28 15 CASSSLDTSNEKLFF
TRBV19 11 CAGGSREKLFF